This TCR beta chain was sequenced for a study of identical twins. TCRdb used MiXCR to reprocess the 5' RACE reads, holding one entry per CDR3 protein. The table lists hundreds of thousands of distinct CDR3 sequences, less than 7% of them singletons, with 1.5% to 2% in the top ten. This clonotype has at least ten counts. This CDR3 is 15 amino acids long. Germline values: CDR1 SGDLS, CDR2 YYNGEE. The V gene end was trimmed by 3 bases and the J gene end by 2 bases; junction bases not matched to a gene: 5. V and J are TRBV9 and TRBJ2-7; 10 bases line up with TRBD2. Sequencing used naive T cells sorted from blood. This TCR came from a man aged 18 to 30 in good health. In nucleotides, the CDR3 is TGTGCCAGCAGCGCTAGGACTAGCGGCCCCTACGAGCAGTACTTC. Its translation: CASSARTSGPYEQYF.